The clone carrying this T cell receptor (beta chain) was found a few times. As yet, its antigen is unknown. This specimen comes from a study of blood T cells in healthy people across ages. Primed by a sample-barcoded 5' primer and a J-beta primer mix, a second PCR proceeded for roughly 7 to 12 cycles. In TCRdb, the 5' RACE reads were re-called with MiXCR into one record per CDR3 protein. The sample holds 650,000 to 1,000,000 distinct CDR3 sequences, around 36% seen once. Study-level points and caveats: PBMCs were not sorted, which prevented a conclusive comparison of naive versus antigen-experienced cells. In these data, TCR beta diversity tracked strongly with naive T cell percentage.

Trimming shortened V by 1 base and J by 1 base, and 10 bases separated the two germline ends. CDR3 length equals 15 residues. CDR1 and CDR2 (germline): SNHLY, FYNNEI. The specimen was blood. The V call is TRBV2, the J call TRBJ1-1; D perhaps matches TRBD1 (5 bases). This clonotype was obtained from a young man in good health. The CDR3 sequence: CASSEGETANTEAFF. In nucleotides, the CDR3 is TGTGCCAGCAGTGAAGGCGAGACAGCGAACACTGAAGCTTTCTTT.